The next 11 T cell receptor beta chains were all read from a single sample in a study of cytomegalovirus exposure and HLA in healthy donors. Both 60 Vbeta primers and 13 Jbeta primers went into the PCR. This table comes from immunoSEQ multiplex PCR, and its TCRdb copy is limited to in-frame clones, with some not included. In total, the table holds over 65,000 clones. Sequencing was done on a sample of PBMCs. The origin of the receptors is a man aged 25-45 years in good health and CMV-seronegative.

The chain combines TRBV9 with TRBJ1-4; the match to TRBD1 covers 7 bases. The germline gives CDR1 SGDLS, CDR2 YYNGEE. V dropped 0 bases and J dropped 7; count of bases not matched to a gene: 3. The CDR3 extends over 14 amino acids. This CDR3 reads CASSVGRTGEKLFF. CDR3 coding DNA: TGTGCCAGCAGCGTAGGTAGGACAGGTGAAAAACTGTTTTTT.

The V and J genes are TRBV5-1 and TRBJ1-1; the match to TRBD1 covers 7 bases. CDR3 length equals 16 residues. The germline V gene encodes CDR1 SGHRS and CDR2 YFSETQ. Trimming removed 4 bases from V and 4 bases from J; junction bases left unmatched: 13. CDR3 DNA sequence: TGCGCCAGCAGCCTAAGGACAGGCAGGGTGAGCACTGAAGCTTTCTTT. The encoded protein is CASSLRTGRVSTEAFF. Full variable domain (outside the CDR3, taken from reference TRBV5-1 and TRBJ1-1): KAGVTQTPRYLIKTRGQQVTLSCSPISGHRSVSWYQQTPGQGLQFLFEYFSETQRNKGNFPGRFSGRQFSNSRSEMNVSTLELGDSALYLCASSLRTGRVSTEAFFGQGTRLTVV.

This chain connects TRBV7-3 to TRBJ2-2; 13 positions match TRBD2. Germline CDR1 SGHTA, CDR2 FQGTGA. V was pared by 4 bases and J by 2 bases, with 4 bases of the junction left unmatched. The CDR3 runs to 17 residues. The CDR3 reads CASSSGTSGTNTGELFF. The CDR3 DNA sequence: TGTGCCAGCAGCTCAGGGACTAGCGGGACCAACACCGGGGAGCTGTTTTTT.

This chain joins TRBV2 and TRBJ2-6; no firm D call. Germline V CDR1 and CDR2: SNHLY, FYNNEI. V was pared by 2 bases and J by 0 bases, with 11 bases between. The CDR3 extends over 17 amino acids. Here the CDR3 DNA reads TGTGCCAGCAGTGAACTCGCAGGCTACTCTGGGGCCAACGTCCTGACTTTC. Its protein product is CASSELAGYSGANVLTF. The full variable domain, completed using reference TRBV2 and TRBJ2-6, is EPEVTQTPSHQVTQMGQEVILRCVPISNHLYFYWYRQILGQKVEFLVSFYNNEISEKSEIFDDQFSVERPDGSNFTLKIRSTKLEDSAMYFCASSELAGYSGANVLTFGAGSRLTVL.

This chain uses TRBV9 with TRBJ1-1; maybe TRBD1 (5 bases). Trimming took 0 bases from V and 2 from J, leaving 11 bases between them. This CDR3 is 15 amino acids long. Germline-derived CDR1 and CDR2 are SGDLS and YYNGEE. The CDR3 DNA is TGTGCCAGCAGCGTAGACCCACAGGTAAACACTGAAGCTTTCTTT. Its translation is CASSVDPQVNTEAFF.

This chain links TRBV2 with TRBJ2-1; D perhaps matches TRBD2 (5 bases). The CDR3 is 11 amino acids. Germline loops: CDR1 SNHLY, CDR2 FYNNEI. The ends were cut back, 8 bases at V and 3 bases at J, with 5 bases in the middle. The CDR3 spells CASDYYNEQFF. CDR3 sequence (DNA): TGTGCCAGCGACTACTACAATGAGCAGTTCTTC.

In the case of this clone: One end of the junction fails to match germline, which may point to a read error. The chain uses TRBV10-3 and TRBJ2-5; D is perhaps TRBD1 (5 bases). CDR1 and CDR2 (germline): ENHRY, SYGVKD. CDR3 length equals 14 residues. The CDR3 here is CAISELGLQGTQYF. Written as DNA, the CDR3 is TGTGCCATCAGTGAGTTGGGGCTTCAAGGGACCCAGTACTTC.

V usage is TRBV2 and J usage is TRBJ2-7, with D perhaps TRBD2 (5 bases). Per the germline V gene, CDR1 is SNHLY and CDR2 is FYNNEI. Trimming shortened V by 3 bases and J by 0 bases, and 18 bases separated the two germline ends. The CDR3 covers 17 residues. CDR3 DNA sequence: TGTGCCAGCAGTGACCCAGTGGGCGGGTTGAGCTCCTACGAGCAGTACTTC. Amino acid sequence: CASSDPVGGLSSYEQYF.

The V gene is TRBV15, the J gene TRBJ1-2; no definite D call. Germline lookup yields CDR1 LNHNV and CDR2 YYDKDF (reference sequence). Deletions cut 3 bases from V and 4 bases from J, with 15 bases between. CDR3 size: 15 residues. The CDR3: CATSRHTEGSYGYTF. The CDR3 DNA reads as TGTGCCACCAGCAGGCACACGGAGGGAAGCTATGGCTACACCTTC.

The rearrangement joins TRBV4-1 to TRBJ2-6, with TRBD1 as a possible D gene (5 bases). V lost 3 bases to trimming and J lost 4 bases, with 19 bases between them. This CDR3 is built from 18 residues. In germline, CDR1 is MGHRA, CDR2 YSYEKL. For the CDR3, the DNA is TGCGCCAGCAGCCAGCAGGACACCCTGTACTTCGGGGCCAACGTCCTGACTTTC. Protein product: CASSQQDTLYFGANVLTF.

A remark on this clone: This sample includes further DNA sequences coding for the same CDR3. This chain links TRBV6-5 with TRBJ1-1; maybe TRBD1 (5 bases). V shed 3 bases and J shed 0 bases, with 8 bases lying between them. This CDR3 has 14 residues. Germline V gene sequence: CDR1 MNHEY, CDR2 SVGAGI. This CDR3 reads CASSYSRVNTEAFF. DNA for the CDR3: TGTGCCAGCAGTTATAGCAGGGTGAACACTGAAGCTTTCTTT.